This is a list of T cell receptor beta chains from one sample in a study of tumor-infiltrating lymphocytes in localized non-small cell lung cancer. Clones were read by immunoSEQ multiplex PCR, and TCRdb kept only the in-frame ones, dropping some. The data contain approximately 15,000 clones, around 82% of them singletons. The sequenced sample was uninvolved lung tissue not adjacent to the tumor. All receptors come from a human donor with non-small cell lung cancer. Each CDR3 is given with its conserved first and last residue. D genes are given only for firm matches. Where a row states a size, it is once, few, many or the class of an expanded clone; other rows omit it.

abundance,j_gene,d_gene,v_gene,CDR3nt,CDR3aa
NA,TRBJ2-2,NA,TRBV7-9,TGTGCCAGCAGTTCTTTTTTCGGCACCGGGGAGCTGTTTTTT,CASSSFFGTGELFF
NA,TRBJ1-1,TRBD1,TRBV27,TGTGCCAGCAGTTTGCTAGGGGGCGAGGGTACTGAAGCTTTCTTT,CASSLLGGEGTEAFF
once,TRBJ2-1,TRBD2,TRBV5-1,TGCGCCAGCAGCTTGAGCGGGAGTTACAATGAGCAGTTCTTC,CASSLSGSYNEQFF
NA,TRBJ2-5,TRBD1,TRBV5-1,TGCGCCAGCACCGTGACAGGGGCCTCAAGGGAGACCCAGTACTTC,CASTVTGASRETQYF
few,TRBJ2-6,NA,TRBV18,TGTGCCAGCTCACCTAGACAGGTGGACTCTGGGGCCAACGTCCTGACTTTC,CASSPRQVDSGANVLTF
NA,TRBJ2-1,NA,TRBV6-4,TGTGCCAGCAGTGAGGAAGGGGGGGTTAATGAGCAGTTCTTC,CASSEEGGVNEQFF
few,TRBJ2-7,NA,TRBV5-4,TGTGCCAGCAGCTTATCCCGGGGCGCAACCTACGAGCAGTACTTC,CASSLSRGATYEQYF
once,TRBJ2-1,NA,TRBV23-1,TGCGCCAGCCCGGAGGATGAGCAGTTCTTC,CASPEDEQFF
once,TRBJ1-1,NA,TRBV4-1,TGCGCCAGCAGCCAGGGAATCGCTTGGGGGAACACTGAAGCTTTCTTT,CASSQGIAWGNTEAFF
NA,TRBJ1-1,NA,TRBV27,TGTGCCAGCAGTTTTTCCAAGGGCACTGAAGCTTTCTTT,CASSFSKGTEAFF
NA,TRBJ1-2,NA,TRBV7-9,TGTGCCAGCAGCTACGCCGGATGGGGCTACACCTTC,CASSYAGWGYTF
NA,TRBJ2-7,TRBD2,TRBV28,TGTGCCAGCAGTACGCAACTAGCGGGAGGTTCCTACGAGCAGTACTTC,CASSTQLAGGSYEQYF
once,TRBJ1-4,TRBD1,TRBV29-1,TGCAGCGTTGAGGGACAGGGTTCTAATGAAAAACTGTTTTTT,CSVEGQGSNEKLFF
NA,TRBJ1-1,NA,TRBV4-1,TGCGCCAGCAGCCAAGACGGGAACACTGAAGCTTTCTTT,CASSQDGNTEAFF
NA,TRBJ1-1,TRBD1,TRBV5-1,TGCGCCAGCAGGTCACAGGGGGCCACTGAAGCTTTCTTT,CASRSQGATEAFF
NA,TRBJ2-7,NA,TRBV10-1,TGCGCCAGCAGTGAAGATCGCAGGGTCGAGCAGTACTTC,CASSEDRRVEQYF
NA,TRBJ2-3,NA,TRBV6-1,TGTGCCAGCAGTGAACAGCTAGACACAGATACGCAGTATTTT,CASSEQLDTDTQYF
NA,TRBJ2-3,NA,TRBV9,TGTGCCAGCAGCCCGGGCTTGGGACAGTATTTT,CASSPGLGQYF
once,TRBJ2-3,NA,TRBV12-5,TGTGCTAGTGGTATGACAGATACGCAGTATTTT,CASGMTDTQYF
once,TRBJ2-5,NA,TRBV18,TGTGCCAGCTCACCATTCGCAGGGGAGGAGGAGACCCAGTACTTC,CASSPFAGEEETQYF
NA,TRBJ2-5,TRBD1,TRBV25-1,TGTGCCAGCAGTGAACCCGGGACAGGGTCTGAGACCCAGTACTTC,CASSEPGTGSETQYF
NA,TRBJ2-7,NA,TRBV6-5,TGTGCCAGCAGTTACCGCCGAGGGCTAGGGGCCCACGAGCAGTACTTC,CASSYRRGLGAHEQYF
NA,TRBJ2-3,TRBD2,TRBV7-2,TGTGCCAGCAGCTTAGTAGGGACTAGTTTTCGGGGGACCTATACGCAGTATTTT,CASSLVGTSFRGTYTQYF
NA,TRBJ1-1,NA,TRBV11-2,TGTGCCAGCCGGGCGACTACAAACACTGAAGCTTTCTTT,CASRATTNTEAFF
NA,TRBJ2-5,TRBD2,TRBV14,TGTGCCAGCAGCCACGGACTAGCGGGATCGGGAGAGACCCAGTACTTC,CASSHGLAGSGETQYF